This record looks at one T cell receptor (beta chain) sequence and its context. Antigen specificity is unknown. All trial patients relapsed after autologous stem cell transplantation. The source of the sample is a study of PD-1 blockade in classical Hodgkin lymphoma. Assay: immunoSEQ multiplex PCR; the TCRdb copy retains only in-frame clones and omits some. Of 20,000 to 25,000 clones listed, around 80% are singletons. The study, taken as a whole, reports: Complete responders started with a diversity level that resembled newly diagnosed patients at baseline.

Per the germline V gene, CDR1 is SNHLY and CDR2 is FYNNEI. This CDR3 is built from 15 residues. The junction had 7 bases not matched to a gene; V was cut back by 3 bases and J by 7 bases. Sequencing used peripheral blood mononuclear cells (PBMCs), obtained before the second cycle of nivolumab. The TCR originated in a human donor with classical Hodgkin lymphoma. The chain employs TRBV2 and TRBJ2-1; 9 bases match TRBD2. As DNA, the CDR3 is TGTGCCAGCAGTGAGGAGACTAGCGGCCCTAATGAGCAGTTCTTC. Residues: CASSEETSGPNEQFF.